This T cell receptor (beta chain) was identified in a study of response to subunit inactivated influenza vaccine. Study-wide findings and caveats: Each seasonal influenza vaccination, the authors suggested, recruits few new T cells.

Comment on this clonotype: Its antigen is not known.

Trimming took off 7 bases at V and 0 bases at J, with 9 bases between the two ends. The germline V gene encodes CDR1 SGHRS and CDR2 YFSETQ. This CDR3 has 13 amino acids. TCRdb ran MiXCR on the RT-PCR reads and lists one entry per CDR3 protein. The sample lists hundreds of thousands of distinct CDR3 sequences, 15% to 20% occurring once. The source material was CD4+ T cells sorted from PBMCs, sampled approximately 25 months after vaccination. The origin of this receptor is a man aged 45 to 70 who received an inactivated influenza vaccine. The J gene is TRBJ2-3, the V gene TRBV5-1; D not certain. Here the CDR3 DNA reads TGCGCCAGCCAACCCCCTAGCACAGATACGCAGTATTTT. Its protein product is CASQPPSTDTQYF.